The entry below describes one T cell receptor beta chain. The antigen is unknown. The study ran its PCR with 60 Vbeta and 13 Jbeta primers. Clones were sequenced by immunoSEQ multiplex PCR, and TCRdb holds only the in-frame ones, with some missing. The table lists around 100,000 clones. This sample was taken from a study of cytomegalovirus exposure and HLA in healthy donors. General study points: Most TCR sequences showed up rarely, but some public TCRs showed up in many donors. A later analysis, which compared TCR beta chains of equal frequency, found the HLA-associated ones more clonally expanded. Several of the most significant clusters appeared, in a later analysis, to be linked to common viral pathogens.

This clonotype was sampled from a young man in good health and CMV-seronegative. Sequencing was carried out using PBMCs.

The CDR3 loop reads CASSDRQGWSPLHF. The CDR3 DNA follows: TGTGCCAGCAGCGACCGACAGGGGTGGTCACCCCTCCACTTT. The genes are TRBV9 and TRBJ1-6; 8 nucleotides align to TRBD1. The junction had 6 bases not matched to a gene; V was cut back by 3 bases and J by 10 bases. The CDR3 sequence is 14 residues long. The V gene's germline CDR1 is SGDLS and CDR2 YYNGEE.